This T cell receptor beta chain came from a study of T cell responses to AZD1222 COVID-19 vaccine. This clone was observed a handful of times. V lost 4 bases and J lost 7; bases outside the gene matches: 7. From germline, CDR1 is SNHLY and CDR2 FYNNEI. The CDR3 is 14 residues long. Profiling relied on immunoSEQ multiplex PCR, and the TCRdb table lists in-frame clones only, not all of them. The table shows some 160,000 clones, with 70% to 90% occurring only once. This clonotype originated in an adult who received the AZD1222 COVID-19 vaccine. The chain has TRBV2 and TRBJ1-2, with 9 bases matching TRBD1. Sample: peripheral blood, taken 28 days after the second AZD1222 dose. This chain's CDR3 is CASSGDRVYGGYTF. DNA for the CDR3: TGTGCCAGCAGTGGGGACAGGGTCTACGGTGGCTACACCTTC. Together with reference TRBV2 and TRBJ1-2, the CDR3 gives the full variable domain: EPEVTQTPSHQVTQMGQEVILRCVPISNHLYFYWYRQILGQKVEFLVSFYNNEISEKSEIFDDQFSVERPDGSNFTLKIRSTKLEDSAMYFCASSGDRVYGGYTFGSGTRLTVV.